The rows below give T cell receptor beta chains drawn from one sample of a study of Graves' ophthalmopathy and Graves' hyperthyroidism. TCRdb recomputed calls from the multiplex PCR reads with MiXCR, one row per CDR3 protein. The sample consists of hundreds of thousands of distinct CDR3 sequences, roughly 50% of them appearing once. Sequenced input: peripheral blood. Receptors originate from an adult man with Graves' ophthalmopathy. Each CDR3 is given with its conserved first and last residue. D genes are given only for firm matches. Only some rows state a clone size, as once, few, many or a class for expanded clones.

d_call,j_call,clone_size,v_call,cdr3_aa,cdr3_nt
.,TRBJ2-5,few,TRBV7-9,CASSFWTVQETQYF,TGTGCCAGCAGCTTCTGGACAGTCCAAGAGACCCAGTACTTC
TRBD1,TRBJ2-5,.,TRBV5-1,CASSTGTGPQETQYF,TGCGCCAGCAGCACCGGGACAGGGCCCCAAGAGACCCAGTACTTC
TRBD1,TRBJ1-2,many,TRBV10-3,CAISESGDRANYGYTF,TGTGCCATCAGTGAGTCGGGGGACAGGGCTAACTATGGCTACACCTTC
.,TRBJ2-7,.,TRBV10-3,CASSPVARPYEQYF,TGTGCCAGCAGCCCAGTGGCACGGCCCTACGAGCAGTACTTC
.,TRBJ1-1,.,TRBV4-2,CASSLGISVAFF,TGTGCCAGCAGCTTAGGGATATCGGTGGCTTTCTTT
.,TRBJ2-7,.,TRBV15,CATSRDLGYEQYF,TGTGCCACCAGCAGAGATTTGGGATACGAGCAGTACTTC
.,TRBJ1-2,.,TRBV10-3,CASSVPGQMDGYTF,TGTGCCAGCAGTGTACCGGGACAAATGGACGGCTACACCTTC
.,TRBJ1-1,once,TRBV12-3/TRBV12-4,CASSIPLSQGPTEAFF,TGTGCCAGCAGCATACCCCTATCACAGGGCCCCACTGAAGCTTTCTTT
.,TRBJ1-6,few,TRBV27,CASSASAVGAPSPLHF,TGTGCCAGCAGTGCCTCGGCGGTGGGGGCGCCTTCACCCCTCCACTTT
TRBD1,TRBJ2-7,.,TRBV10-2,CASMVDRASYEQYF,TGCGCCAGCATGGTAGACAGGGCCTCCTACGAGCAGTACTTC
.,TRBJ1-1,.,TRBV11-2,CASSPAGLVAEAFF,TGTGCCAGCAGCCCCGCAGGGTTGGTGGCTGAAGCTTTCTTT
TRBD2,TRBJ2-2,.,TRBV10-2,CASRESSGYGELFF,TGCGCCAGCAGGGAATCTAGCGGGTACGGGGAGCTGTTTTTT
.,TRBJ2-7,.,TRBV10-1,CASSIPDSRSSYEQYF,TGCGCCAGCAGTATACCGGACAGCCGAAGCTCCTACGAGCAGTACTTC
TRBD1,TRBJ1-6,many,TRBV7-9,CASSLSGDRGGNSPLHF,TGTGCCAGCAGCTTATCGGGGGACAGAGGGGGAAATTCACCCCTCCACTTT
TRBD2,TRBJ2-7,.,TRBV15,CATSAGLAGAPRSYEQYF,TGTGCCACCAGCGCGGGACTAGCGGGGGCCCCGAGATCCTACGAGCAGTACTTC
TRBD1,TRBJ1-2,few,TRBV14,CASSQPGGTSIYGYTF,TGTGCCAGCAGCCAACCAGGGGGGACGTCCATCTATGGCTACACCTTC
TRBD1,TRBJ1-4,.,TRBV24-1,CATGDRTGLNEKLFF,TGTGCCACCGGTGACAGGACAGGGCTAAATGAAAAACTGTTTTTT
TRBD1,TRBJ1-4,.,TRBV7-9,CASSQDRADEKLFF,TGTGCCAGCAGTCAGGACAGGGCTGATGAAAAACTGTTTTTT
TRBD1,TRBJ2-7,.,TRBV6-1,CASTRQGTYEQHF,TGTGCCAGCACCAGACAGGGGACCTACGAGCAGCACTTC
.,TRBJ2-7,.,TRBV9,CASSQDPSRTYEQYF,TGTGCCAGCAGCCAAGATCCTAGCAGGACCTACGAGCAGTACTTC
TRBD1,TRBJ2-7,.,TRBV4-1,CASTLGGTGRDEQYF,TGCGCCAGCACCCTAGGGGGGACAGGGCGAGACGAGCAGTACTTC
TRBD1,TRBJ1-4,.,TRBV2,CASSDQGAQTTNEKLFF,TGTGCCAGCAGTGATCAGGGGGCCCAAACAACTAATGAAAAACTGTTTTTT
TRBD1,TRBJ2-2,few,TRBV5-1,CASSPGTAKAGELFF,TGCGCCAGCAGCCCCGGGACAGCGAAAGCCGGGGAGCTGTTTTTT
.,TRBJ1-2,few,TRBV7-2,CASSRPIGGGYTF,TGTGCCAGCAGCCGTCCGATTGGGGGTGGCTACACCTTC
.,TRBJ1-1,once,TRBV5-4,CASSLGLPMNTEAFF,TGTGCCAGCAGCCTGGGACTCCCGATGAACACTGAAGCTTTCTTT
.,TRBJ1-5,.,TRBV12-3/TRBV12-4,CASSLLGSAQPQHF,TGTGCCAGCAGTTTACTTGGATCGGCCCAGCCCCAGCATTTT
.,TRBJ1-2,many,TRBV10-3,CAISGGDGNYGYTF,TGTGCCATCAGTGGGGGGGACGGAAACTATGGCTACACCTTC
.,TRBJ2-2,.,TRBV10-3,CASSRTEINTGELFF,TGTGCCAGCAGTCGGACAGAGATCAACACCGGGGAGCTGTTTTTT
TRBD1,TRBJ1-2,.,TRBV7-9,CASSLGVSGTDGYTF,TGTGCCAGCAGCTTGGGAGTCTCGGGGACAGATGGCTACACCTTC
TRBD1,TRBJ2-7,.,TRBV7-9,CASSSTGGLNEQYF,TGTGCCAGCAGCTCGACAGGGGGCCTGAACGAGCAGTACTTC
.,TRBJ1-3,few,TRBV9,CASSIQGDTIYF,TGTGCCAGCAGCATACAGGGTGACACCATATATTTT
.,TRBJ2-6,.,TRBV5-1,CASSPSFSGANVLTF,TGCGCCAGCAGCCCCTCATTCTCTGGGGCCAACGTCCTGACTTTC
.,TRBJ2-7,.,TRBV5-1,CASSLVRRGAYEQYF,TGCGCCAGCAGCTTGGTTCGTCGGGGTGCCTACGAGCAGTACTTC
TRBD1,TRBJ1-1,few,TRBV20-1,CSARVIQGATEAFF,TGCAGTGCTAGGGTTATACAGGGGGCCACTGAAGCTTTCTTT
.,TRBJ2-7,.,TRBV7-8,CASSLEHRLSSYEQYF,TGTGCCAGCAGCTTAGAACACCGGCTAAGCTCCTACGAGCAGTACTTC
.,TRBJ2-2,.,TRBV14,CASSQAGRRTGELFF,TGTGCCAGCAGCCAAGCGGGACGTAGAACCGGGGAGCTGTTTTTT
.,TRBJ2-7,.,TRBV11-2,CASSQSAPRDEQYF,TGTGCCAGCAGTCAATCGGCCCCGCGGGACGAGCAGTACTTC
TRBD1,TRBJ2-7,.,TRBV10-3,CASSQPGQPISYEQYF,TGTGCCAGCAGCCAGCCGGGACAGCCGATCTCCTACGAGCAGTACTTC
.,TRBJ2-2,.,TRBV3-1,CASSQTEGSNTGELFF,TGTGCCAGCAGCCAAACAGAGGGTTCTAACACCGGGGAGCTGTTTTTT
.,TRBJ2-5,few,TRBV7-2,CASSLVWEAGETQYF,TGTGCCAGCAGCTTAGTATGGGAAGCGGGAGAGACCCAGTACTTC
.,TRBJ1-4,.,TRBV7-9,CASSSLEQMDEKLFF,TGTGCCAGCAGTTCTCTCGAGCAGATGGATGAAAAACTGTTTTTT
.,TRBJ1-2,many,TRBV29-1,CSVEDGYGYTF,TGCAGCGTTGAAGACGGGTATGGCTACACCTTC
.,TRBJ1-4,once,TRBV20-1,CSARGRASENQEKLFF,TGCAGTGCTAGAGGAAGAGCTAGCGAGAACCAAGAAAAACTGTTTTTT
TRBD2,TRBJ2-7,.,TRBV7-6,CASSPSPSGVSYEQYF,TGTGCCAGCAGTCCATCTCCTAGCGGAGTCAGCTACGAGCAGTACTTC